Presented here are 15 T cell receptor beta chains from one specimen sequenced in a study of blood T cell repertoires in COVID-19. Profiled with immunoSEQ multiplex PCR; TCRdb holds only in-frame clones, not every one. This table has about 23,000 clones, 75% to 90% appearing once. Material for sequencing was peripheral blood. The receptors come from a human donor with acute or convalescent COVID-19. The donor label of this sample is uncertain.

The chain carries TRBV30 and TRBJ2-3, with D possibly matching TRBD2 (8 bases). The CDR3 covers 15 residues. Germline CDR1 and CDR2: GTSNPN and SVGIG (reference sequence). Trimming left V 3 bases short and J 3 bases short, with 16 bases between. CDR3 nucleotide sequence: TGTGCCTGGAGCCCCGGGAGGGGGCTGACAGATACGCAGTATTTT. Translated, it gives CAWSPGRGLTDTQYF.

V usage is TRBV29-1 and J usage is TRBJ1-1; no definite D call. This CDR3 comprises 12 residues. Looked up from germline, CDR1 is SQVTM and CDR2 is ANQGSEA. The V end was cut by 8 bases, the J end by 4 bases, with 14 bases between. The CDR3 protein is CSISLGRTEAFF. The CDR3 region has the DNA TGCAGCATCTCACTAGGGCGCACTGAAGCTTTCTTT.

The chain has TRBV9 and TRBJ2-5; D uncertain. This CDR3 has 13 residues. V was cut by 3 bases and J by 4 bases, with 10 bases left in between. Germline V gene data show CDR1 as SGDLS and CDR2 as YYNGEE. CDR3 region: CASSASLRETQYF. In DNA form, the CDR3 reads TGTGCCAGCAGCGCCTCCCTGAGAGAGACCCAGTACTTC.

This CDR3 is CASSSREDTEAFF. The CDR3 nucleotides read TGCGCCAGCAGCTCAAGGGAGGACACTGAAGCTTTCTTT. The chain is built from TRBV5-1 and TRBJ1-1; no definite D call. The CDR3 is 13 amino acids. V dropped 3 bases and J dropped 3 bases, with 9 bases sitting between them. Germline V gene lookup returns CDR1 SGHRS and CDR2 YFSETQ.

The V call is TRBV9, the J call TRBJ2-3, with TRBD2 matching 8 bases. The CDR3 is made up of 15 amino acids. Germline lookup yields CDR1 SGDLS and CDR2 YYNGEE. J gave up 3 bases and V 0 bases, and 3 bases lay outside the gene matches. CDR3 DNA: TGTGCCAGCAGCGTAGCATTAGCGGGGACAGATACGCAGTATTTT. Translation gives CASSVALAGTDTQYF.

The gene calls are TRBV27 and TRBJ2-1; TRBD2 might be the D (5 bases). The CDR3 length is 15 residues. V was trimmed by 6 bases and J by 8 bases, leaving 20 bases between them. Germline-derived CDR1 and CDR2 are MNHEY and SMNVEV (reference sequence). CDR3 bases: TGTGCCAGCAGCCTATACGGACCCGAGGGCCATGAGCAGTTCTTC. Protein product: CASSLYGPEGHEQFF.

V gene TRBV5-4 combines with J gene TRBJ1-3; 9 nucleotides align to TRBD1. The trim removed 4 bases at V and 8 bases at J, leaving 10 bases unmatched. The germline gives CDR1 SGHNT, CDR2 YYREEE (reference sequence). The CDR3 loop spans 15 amino acids. CDR3 sequence: CASSAFGTGRDTIYF. The CDR3 DNA reads as TGTGCCAGCAGCGCGTTCGGGACAGGGAGAGACACCATATATTTT. Full variable domain (rest looked up from reference TRBV5-4 and TRBJ1-3): ETGVTQSPTHLIKTRGQQVTLRCSSQSGHNTVSWYQQALGQGPQFIFQYYREEENGRGNFPPRFSGLQFPNYSSELNVNALELDDSALYLCASSAFGTGRDTIYFGEGSWLTVV.

As concerns this clone: Germline and junction disagree at one end, which may indicate a read error. The same CDR3 arises from other DNA sequences in this sample as well. CDR3 region: CASSRIGLAGKTDTQYF. CDR3 DNA sequence: TGTGCCAGCAGTCGAATCGGACTAGCGGGAAAGACAGATACGCAATATTTT. The chain employs TRBV25-1 and TRBJ2-3; TRBD2 aligns across 12 bases. CDR3 length: 17 amino acids. Germline V lookup: CDR1 MGHDK, CDR2 SYGVNS.

The chain is built from TRBV11-2 and TRBJ2-1; D may be TRBD1 (5 bases). The V gene's germline CDR1 is SGHAT and CDR2 FQNNGV. This CDR3 contains 13 residues. Trimming stripped 0 bases from V and 10 bases from J, with 10 bases between. In DNA form, the CDR3 reads TGTGCCAGCAGCTTAGACAGGCAGGGAGAGCAGTTCTTC. Translation gives CASSLDRQGEQFF.

This clone was seen only once. The V call is TRBV9, the J call TRBJ2-3, with TRBD2 identical over 8 bases. V was clipped by 2 bases and J by 2 bases; unmatched bases: 7. CDR1 is SGDLS and CDR2 is YYNGEE in the germline V gene. The CDR3 totals 16 residues. Written as DNA, the CDR3 is TGTGCCAGCAGCGTGGGGAGTAGCGGGAACACAGATACGCAGTATTTT. Protein: CASSVGSSGNTDTQYF.

The chain employs TRBV7-2 and TRBJ2-7, with D possibly TRBD2 on 5 matching bases. Germline V gene lookup returns CDR1 SGHTA and CDR2 FQGNSA. Trimming removed 1 base from V and 0 bases from J, with 7 bases in between. CDR3 length equals 14 residues. CDR3 residues: CASSLVARSYEQYF. The CDR3 bases are TGTGCCAGCAGCTTAGTAGCGCGCTCCTACGAGCAGTACTTC.

The rearrangement joins TRBV5-1 to TRBJ2-1, with 7 bases identical to TRBD2. CDR1 is SGHRS and CDR2 is YFSETQ in the germline V gene. V shed 0 bases, J shed 6 bases, and the junction held 12 bases outside the gene matches. This CDR3 spans 17 amino acids. CDR3 region: CASSLVHGGSRANEQFF. The DNA of the CDR3 is TGCGCCAGCAGCTTGGTTCACGGGGGGTCTAGGGCCAATGAGCAGTTCTTC.

The chain joins TRBV19 to TRBJ2-2; D possibly corresponds to TRBD2 (6 bases). Looked up from germline, CDR1 is LNHDA and CDR2 is SQIVND (reference sequence). The CDR3 loop spans 15 amino acids. V shed 7 bases and J shed 2 bases, with 14 bases lying between them. CDR3 sequence reads: CASTRGAGNTGELFF. The CDR3 DNA is TGTGCCAGTACCCGGGGAGCGGGCAACACCGGGGAGCTGTTTTTT.

This clone was counted a few times. One junction end disagrees with the germline gene, perhaps due to a read error. The V call is TRBV3-1 (or the pseudogene TRBV3-2), the J call TRBJ1-1; tentatively, D is TRBD1 (5 bases). CDR3 length: 13 residues. CDR1 is LGHDT and CDR2 is YNNKEL in the germline V gene (reference sequence). In DNA form, the CDR3 reads TGTGCCAGCAGCGAAGAACTAAAGGGGGAAGCTTTCTTT. It yields the protein CASSEELKGEAFF.

This chain connects TRBV5-1 to TRBJ1-6; the D is unclear. This CDR3 has 16 residues. Trimming pared 1 base from V and 2 bases from J, leaving 10 bases between. Germline V gene sequence: CDR1 SGHRS, CDR2 YFSETQ. The CDR3 loop is CASSLQPGTYNSPLHF. The CDR3 coding sequence is TGCGCCAGCAGCTTGCAGCCGGGTACCTATAATTCACCCCTCCACTTT.